These 13 T cell receptor beta chains were all obtained from the same sample, sequenced in a study of response to subunit inactivated influenza vaccine. Via MiXCR, TCRdb re-called the RT-PCR reads, giving one row per CDR3 protein. Altogether 500,000 to 550,000 distinct CDR3 sequences are present, under 8.5% being singletons, with the ten largest covering around 12%. The sequencing here drew on PBMCs from blood, taken around 25 months after vaccination. The origin of the receptors is a man between 50 and 69 years old who received an inactivated influenza vaccine.

This clonotype was counted ten times or more. The J gene is TRBJ2-2, the V gene TRBV6-1; D is possibly TRBD1 (5 bases). Trimming stripped 1 base from V and 1 base from J, with 13 bases between. The CDR3 length is 17 residues. Germline CDR1 reads MNHNS; CDR2 reads SASEGT. CDR3 protein: CASSEGRAELNTGELFF. Written as DNA, the CDR3 is TGTGCCAGCAGTGAAGGCAGGGCAGAACTGAACACCGGGGAGCTGTTTTTT.

The chain couples TRBV6-1 to TRBJ2-3, with 15 bases that match TRBD2. The CDR3 loop spans 17 amino acids. Germline CDR1 and CDR2: MNHNS and SASEGT. V dropped 6 bases and J dropped 6; count of bases not matched to a gene: 10. For the CDR3, the DNA is TGTGCCAGCAGCCCATCCCCGGGACTAGCGGGGGGTGATACGCAGTATTTT. This sequence encodes CASSPSPGLAGGDTQYF.

The chain couples TRBV3-1 to TRBJ2-3; TRBD1 matches at 7 bases. Germline V gene data show CDR1 as LGHDT and CDR2 as YNNKEL (reference sequence). Unmatched junction bases numbered 8, after V lost 1 base and J lost 4 bases. This CDR3 has 16 residues. The CDR3 coding sequence is TGTGCCAGCAGCCAAGCCCGACAGGGTGGGTCAGATACGCAGTATTTT. Encoded protein: CASSQARQGGSDTQYF.

This clonotype was seen at least ten times. Written as DNA, the CDR3 is TGTGCCAGCAGGCTGACTAGCGGGGGGGCATCGAATGAGCAGTTCTTC. Encoded protein: CASRLTSGGASNEQFF. The chain employs TRBV6-1 and TRBJ2-1, with TRBD2 identical over 14 bases. CDR1 and CDR2 (germline): MNHNS, SASEGT. The CDR3 totals 16 residues. V shed 6 bases, J shed 7 bases, and the junction held 8 bases outside the gene matches.

The J gene is TRBJ1-5, the V gene TRBV28, with 7 bases lining up with TRBD1. Germline loops: CDR1 MDHEN, CDR2 SYDVKM. The CDR3 runs 14 residues. The V segment lost 6 bases and the J segment 4 bases; nucleotides outside the gene matches: 6. Here the CDR3 reads CASRSGQPNQPQHF. The CDR3 nucleotides are TGTGCCAGCAGGTCGGGACAGCCTAATCAGCCCCAGCATTTT.

This clonotype was detected only a few times. The CDR3 bases are TGTGCCAGCAGCCGCGGGGGTGGTTACAATCAGCCCCAGCATTTT. As protein: CASSRGGGYNQPQHF. The chain uses TRBV7-9 and TRBJ1-5; tentatively, D is TRBD1 (5 bases). Trimming removed 5 bases from V and 3 bases from J, with 14 bases in between. The CDR3 sequence is 15 residues long. The germline V gene has CDR1 SEHNR and CDR2 FQNEAQ (reference sequence).

V gene TRBV20-1 combines with J gene TRBJ2-7, with no clear D. Trimming stripped 2 bases from V and 6 bases from J, with 11 bases between. Germline V gene data show CDR1 as DFQATT and CDR2 as SNEGSKA (reference sequence). The CDR3 runs to 12 residues. CDR3 sequence: CSARPAGREQYF. As DNA, the CDR3 is TGCAGTGCTAGACCTGCCGGGCGCGAGCAGTACTTC.

The chain has TRBV7-9 and TRBJ1-2, with D tentatively TRBD1 (5 bases). CDR1 is SEHNR and CDR2 is FQNEAQ in the germline V gene (reference sequence). V was clipped by 0 bases and J by 4 bases, with 6 bases between them. The CDR3 has 13 residues. The CDR3 DNA follows: TGTGCCAGCAGCTTAGCCGGGACCTATGGCTACACCTTC. As protein: CASSLAGTYGYTF.

The chain is built from TRBV5-1 and TRBJ1-6; D might be TRBD1 (6 bases). Deletions cut 4 bases from V and 5 bases from J, with 10 bases between. Germline CDR1 is SGHRS and CDR2 is YFSETQ. The CDR3 has 14 amino acids. CDR3 sequence: CASSMDSNNSPLHF. CDR3 DNA sequence: TGCGCCAGCAGCATGGACAGCAATAATTCACCCCTCCACTTT.

Ten or more counts support this clonotype. The gene calls are TRBV5-1 and TRBJ2-3, with D maybe TRBD2 (6 bases). The CDR3 runs 17 residues. The germline V gene encodes CDR1 SGHRS and CDR2 YFSETQ. The V end lost 5 bases, the J end lost 1 base, and 20 bases lay between the germline ends. CDR3 in amino acids: CASSPAGRYLGTDTQYF. CDR3 DNA sequence: TGCGCCAGCAGTCCAGCGGGCCGATACCTCGGCACAGATACGCAGTATTTT.

This clonotype has a handful of counts. This chain joins TRBV6-5 and TRBJ2-5, with D tentatively TRBD1 (6 bases). The CDR3 covers 16 residues. Trimming took off 0 bases at V and 0 bases at J, with 11 bases between the two ends. The germline CDR1 and CDR2 sequences are MNHEY and SVGAGI. The chain's CDR3 is CASSYSPGQYQETQYF. The CDR3 DNA sequence: TGTGCCAGCAGTTACTCGCCTGGACAGTACCAAGAGACCCAGTACTTC.

This clonotype was seen only a few times. The V gene is TRBV5-6, the J gene TRBJ1-1, with TRBD1 as a possible D gene (6 bases). CDR3 length equals 14 residues. V lost 7 bases and J 0 bases, leaving 13 bases between the germline ends. CDR1 and CDR2 from the germline V gene are SGHDT and YYEEEE. CDR3 coding DNA: TGTGCCAGCCTTCGCAGGGGCCTGAACACTGAAGCTTTCTTT. It yields the protein CASLRRGLNTEAFF.

This clonotype has a handful of counts. The J gene is TRBJ2-2, the V gene TRBV6-6; tentative D call: TRBD2 (6 bases). Germline assignment: CDR1 MNHNY and CDR2 SVGAGI (reference sequence). The CDR3 extends over 13 amino acids. V gave up 2 bases and J gave up 5 bases, with 6 bases separating them. CDR3 sequence reads: CASSYAGTGELFF. The CDR3 DNA reads as TGTGCCAGCAGTTACGCGGGAACCGGGGAGCTGTTTTTT.